The 18 T cell receptor beta chains below were found in one sample sequenced in a study of T-cell reconstitution after alpha-beta-depleted transplantation in children. A TCRbeta library incorporating unique molecular identifiers was prepared. MiXCR was run by TCRdb on the PCR reads, yielding one entry per CDR3 protein. The sample lists about 980,000 distinct CDR3 sequences, about 31% seen once, with roughly 27% in the top ten. The sequencing used PBMCs, mostly from graft donor cells, collected 360 days after TCRalphabeta/CD19-depleted stem cell transplant. These receptors all stem from a boy under three years old who had a stem cell transplant for SCID, so the T cells may come from the graft donor.

The chain carries TRBV20-1 and TRBJ1-4; TRBD1 aligns across 7 bases. In germline, CDR1 is DFQATT, CDR2 SNEGSKA (reference sequence). This CDR3 is built from 16 residues. V shed 0 bases, J shed 7 bases, and the junction held 11 bases outside the gene matches. The DNA of the CDR3 is TGCAGTGCTAGAGATACTAGACAGGGCAGTGGTGAAAAACTGTTTTTT. Amino acid sequence: CSARDTRQGSGEKLFF.

The chain uses TRBV5-5 and TRBJ2-1, with TRBD1 matching 9 bases. The V gene's germline CDR1 is SGHKS and CDR2 YYEKEE (reference sequence). The ends lost 3 bases at V and 2 bases at J; junction bases unmatched: 6. This CDR3 is built from 16 residues. DNA for the CDR3: TGTGCCAGCAGCTCCAGGACAGGGGCCCCCTACAATGAGCAGTTCTTC. Its translation is CASSSRTGAPYNEQFF.

This clonotype has only a few counts. This sequence joins TRBV12-3 or TRBV12-4 and TRBJ2-7; D is undetermined. The germline V and J ends were trimmed by 6 bases and 3 bases, with 18 bases remaining between them. The CDR3 is 15 residues long. CDR3 DNA sequence: TGTGCCAGCAGACCTACCCTCCCCTGGGGCTACGAGCAGTACTTC. This translates into CASRPTLPWGYEQYF.

The chain has TRBV28 and TRBJ2-1, with 7 bases identical to TRBD1. After removal of 0 bases from V and 8 bases from J, the junction contained 7 bases not matched to a gene. There are 15 residues in the CDR3. Germline CDR1 reads MDHEN; CDR2 reads SYDVKM. CDR3 in DNA: TGTGCCAGCAGTTTATGGGCAGGGGGTAAGGATGAGCAGTTCTTC. Its translation: CASSLWAGGKDEQFF.

Only a few counts were recorded for this clonotype. The chain is built from TRBV12-3 or TRBV12-4 and TRBJ1-1; 9 nucleotides line up with TRBD1. V lost 1 base and J lost 7; bases outside the gene matches: 10. The CDR3 runs 16 residues. The CDR3 DNA reads as TGTGCCAGCAGTTTAGAGGGGACAGGGTTCGGGAGTGAAGCTTTCTTT. Translating it yields CASSLEGTGFGSEAFF.

This clonotype was picked up a small number of times. The genes are TRBV12-5 and TRBJ2-7, with TRBD1 matching 10 bases. The trim removed 1 base at V and 2 bases at J, leaving 5 bases unmatched. The CDR3 consists of 16 residues. CDR1 and CDR2 (germline): LGHNT, FRNRAP. CDR3 sequence (DNA): TGTGCTAGTGGTTTGGGACAGGGGGCGCTTGCCTACGAGCAGTACTTC. Protein: CASGLGQGALAYEQYF.

This clonotype has a handful of counts. V usage is TRBV7-8 and J usage is TRBJ2-5; maybe TRBD2 (5 bases). The germline gives CDR1 SGHVS, CDR2 FQNEAQ. V dropped 10 bases and J dropped 2 bases, with 23 bases sitting between them. The CDR3 contains 16 residues. The CDR3: CATLVQGPRTQETQYF. As DNA, the CDR3 is TGTGCCACCTTGGTGCAAGGACCACGGACTCAAGAGACCCAGTACTTC.

This clonotype came up a few times. This chain uses TRBV25-1 with TRBJ2-2; no firm D call. CDR3 length equals 11 residues. CDR1 and CDR2 from the germline V gene are MGHDK and SYGVNS. The ends were cut back, 5 bases at V and 6 bases at J, with 4 bases in the middle. The CDR3 bases are TGTGCCAGCAGTATTGCCGGGGAGCTGTTTTTT. Translating gives CASSIAGELFF. Variable domain in full (rest from reference TRBV25-1 and TRBJ2-2): EADIYQTPRYLVIGTGKKITLECSQTMGHDKMYWYQQDPGMELHLIHYSYGVNSTEKGDLSSESTVSRIRTEHFPLTLESARPSHTSQYLCASSIAGELFFGEGSRLTVL.

This rearrangement joins TRBV4-1 to TRBJ2-1, with 9 bases identical to TRBD1. The CDR3 is 16 residues long. Trimming took 4 bases from V and 4 from J; bases not matched to a gene: 8. Germline CDR1 MGHRA, CDR2 YSYEKL. CDR3 coding DNA: TGCGCCAGCAGCCTGGGGACAGGGTGGGGATACAATGAGCAGTTCTTC. It encodes CASSLGTGWGYNEQFF.

This clonotype has more than one count but fewer than ten. This chain joins TRBV29-1 and TRBJ2-1, with D perhaps TRBD2 (5 bases). The germline gives CDR1 SQVTM, CDR2 ANQGSEA. Trimming left V 6 bases short and J 1 base short, with 16 bases between. This CDR3 is 15 amino acids long. The CDR3: CSVRGRGISYNEQFF. The CDR3 DNA follows: TGCAGCGTCCGAGGCCGGGGAATTTCCTACAATGAGCAGTTCTTC.

The genes are TRBV20-1 and TRBJ1-2; D not certain. The germline V gene encodes CDR1 DFQATT and CDR2 SNEGSKA (reference sequence). The CDR3 loop spans 14 amino acids. V was shortened by 0 bases and J by 2 bases, with 10 bases between the two germline ends. CDR3 protein: CSARDPGPNYGYTF. The CDR3, as DNA: TGCAGTGCTAGAGATCCAGGTCCCAACTATGGCTACACCTTC.

In this sample, this clonotype turned up a few times. The J gene is TRBJ2-1, the V gene TRBV5-4, with 11 bases identical to TRBD2. This CDR3 has 15 residues. Germline loops: CDR1 SGHNT, CDR2 YYREEE (reference sequence). After removal of 4 bases from V and 6 bases from J, the junction contained 6 bases not matched to a gene. The DNA of the CDR3 is TGTGCCAGCAGCCCGGGGGGACTAGCGGCCAATGAGCAGTTCTTC. Translated: CASSPGGLAANEQFF. The variable domain in full, completed from reference TRBV5-4 and TRBJ2-1, reads ETGVTQSPTHLIKTRGQQVTLRCSSQSGHNTVSWYQQALGQGPQFIFQYYREEENGRGNFPPRFSGLQFPNYSSELNVNALELDDSALYLCASSPGGLAANEQFFGPGTRLTVL.

This clonotype was picked up a small number of times. The V call is TRBV15, the J call TRBJ1-1; D unclear. CDR3 length equals 14 residues. Germline V gene data show CDR1 as LNHNV and CDR2 as YYDKDF (reference sequence). V shed 3 bases and J shed 5 bases, with 13 bases lying between them. The CDR3 is CATSSLGLGTEAFF. The CDR3 nucleotides are TGTGCCACCAGCAGCCTCGGACTGGGAACTGAAGCTTTCTTT.

The chain recombines TRBV6-1 with TRBJ2-2, with TRBD1 identical over 7 bases. From germline, CDR1 is MNHNS and CDR2 SASEGT. V shed 10 bases, J shed 5 bases, and the junction held 13 bases outside the gene matches. CDR3 length: 15 amino acids. The CDR3 loop reads CATRRAGGITGELFF. The CDR3 DNA follows: TGTGCCACCCGTAGGGCAGGGGGAATAACCGGGGAGCTGTTTTTT.

The chain uses TRBV4-2 and TRBJ2-1; D is perhaps TRBD1 (6 bases). In germline, CDR1 is LGHNA, CDR2 YNFKEQ. CDR3 length: 16 residues. V lost 3 bases to trimming and J lost 0 bases, with 12 bases between them. The CDR3 DNA is TGTGCCAGCAGCCAGGGTAAAGGGGGCTCCTACAATGAGCAGTTCTTC. Amino acids: CASSQGKGGSYNEQFF.

This chain connects TRBV2 to TRBJ1-2, with TRBD1 as a possible D gene (6 bases). Germline V CDR1 and CDR2: SNHLY, FYNNEI. V lost 3 bases and J 5 bases, leaving 16 bases between the germline ends. This CDR3 has 15 residues. The CDR3 loop is CASSEVGQLSYGYTF. DNA for the CDR3: TGTGCCAGCAGTGAGGTTGGACAGCTTTCTTATGGCTACACCTTC.

This clonotype was recorded a few times. Since no conserved phenylalanine or tryptophan closes the CDR3, a read error is the likely cause. The chain uses TRBV20-1 and TRBJ1-1, with a possible D match to TRBD1 (5 bases). V was trimmed by 4 bases and J by 5 bases, leaving 14 bases between them. Per germline, CDR1 DFQATT and CDR2 SNEGSKA (reference sequence). The CDR3 consists of 13 residues. CDR3 sequence: CSAKGGRETEAFY. CDR3 nucleotides: TGCAGTGCTAAGGGAGGCAGGGAGACTGAAGCTTTCTAT.

The chain uses TRBV27 and TRBJ2-7; D unresolved. From germline, CDR1 is MNHEY and CDR2 SMNVEV (reference sequence). V shed 3 bases and J shed 5 bases, with 11 bases lying between them. The CDR3 loop spans 13 amino acids. CDR3 nucleotide sequence: TGTGCCAGCAGTTTTGGTTGGGGTAACGAGCAGTACTTC. Translation gives CASSFGWGNEQYF.